This TCR beta chain was found in a study of control samples from healthy donors and cancer patients. Libraries were prepared by immunoSEQ multiplex PCR; TCRdb keeps only in-frame clonotypes and omits some of them. The data contain tens of thousands of clones, 90% to 95% of them seen just once; the ten biggest clones take up around 0.92%. Trimming left V 6 bases short and J 8 bases short, with 10 bases between. The CDR3 consists of 11 residues. CDR1 and CDR2 from the germline V gene are SNHLY and FYNNEI. The sequenced sample consisted of blood. The rearrangement links TRBV2 to TRBJ1-1; D not certain. This receptor was taken from a woman aged 30 to 39 in good health. This CDR3 reads CASRRTVEAFF. CDR3 DNA sequence: TGTGCCAGCAGGCGGACGGTCGAAGCTTTCTTT. Full variable domain (rest looked up from reference TRBV2 and TRBJ1-1): EPEVTQTPSHQVTQMGQEVILRCVPISNHLYFYWYRQILGQKVEFLVSFYNNEISEKSEIFDDQFSVERPDGSNFTLKIRSTKLEDSAMYFCASRRTVEAFFGQGTRLTVV.